This TCR beta chain is from a study of blood T cells in healthy people across ages. From germline, CDR1 is SGHRS and CDR2 YFSETQ. This CDR3 comprises 16 residues. Trimming pared 2 bases from V and 0 bases from J, leaving 13 bases between. Remarks on this clonotype: Given a much more abundant clone one base away, this may be a read error.

Alongside a J-beta primer mix, a sample-barcoded 5' primer served in a second PCR lasting about 6 to 11 cycles. One entry per CDR3 protein, called by TCRdb with MiXCR from the 5' RACE reads. Counted here are 950,000 to 1,200,000 distinct CDR3 sequences, approximately 38% occurring once; the ten biggest clones make up less than 15%. Sequencing was done on a sample of blood. This clonotype originated in a man aged 18 to 29 in good health. This chain joins TRBV5-1 and TRBJ2-3; TRBD2 is a possible D gene (5 bases). CDR3 coding DNA: TGCGCCAGCAGCTTTCTCGTTGGAGGAAGCACAGATACGCAGTATTTT. The encoded protein is CASSFLVGGSTDTQYF.